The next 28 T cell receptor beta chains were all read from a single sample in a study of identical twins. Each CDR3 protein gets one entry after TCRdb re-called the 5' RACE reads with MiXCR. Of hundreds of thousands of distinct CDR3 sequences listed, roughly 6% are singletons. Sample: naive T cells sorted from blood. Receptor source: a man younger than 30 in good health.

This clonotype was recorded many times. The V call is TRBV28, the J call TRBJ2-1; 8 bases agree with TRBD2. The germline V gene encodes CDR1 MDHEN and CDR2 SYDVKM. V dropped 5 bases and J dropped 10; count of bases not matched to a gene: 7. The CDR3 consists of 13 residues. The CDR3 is CASSPPGTREQFF. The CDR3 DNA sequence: TGTGCCAGCAGTCCACCAGGGACTAGAGAGCAGTTCTTC.

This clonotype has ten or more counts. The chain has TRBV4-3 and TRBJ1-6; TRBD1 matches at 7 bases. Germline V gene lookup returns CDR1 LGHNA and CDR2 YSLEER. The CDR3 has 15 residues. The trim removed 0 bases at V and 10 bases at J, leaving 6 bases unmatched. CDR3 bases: TGCGCCAGCAGCCAAGATCTTGGACAGGAATCACCCCTCCACTTT. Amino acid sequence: CASSQDLGQESPLHF.

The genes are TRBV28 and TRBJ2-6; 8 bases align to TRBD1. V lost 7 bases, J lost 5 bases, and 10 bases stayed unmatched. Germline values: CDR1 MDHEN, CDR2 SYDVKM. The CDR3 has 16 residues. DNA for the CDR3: TGTGCCAGCAATGACAGGGGAAGGTCAAGGGCCAACGTCCTGACTTTC. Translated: CASNDRGRSRANVLTF.

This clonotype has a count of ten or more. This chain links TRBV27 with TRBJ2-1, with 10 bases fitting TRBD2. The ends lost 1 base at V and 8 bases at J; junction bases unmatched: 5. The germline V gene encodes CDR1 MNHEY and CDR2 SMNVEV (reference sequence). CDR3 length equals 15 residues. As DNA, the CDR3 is TGTGCCAGCAGTTTATGGGCTAGCGGGAGCTATGAGCAGTTCTTC. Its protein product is CASSLWASGSYEQFF.

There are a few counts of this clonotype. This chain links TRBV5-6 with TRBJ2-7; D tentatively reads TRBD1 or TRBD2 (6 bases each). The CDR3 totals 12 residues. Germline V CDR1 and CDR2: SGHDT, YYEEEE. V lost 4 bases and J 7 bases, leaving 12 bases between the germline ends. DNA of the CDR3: TGTGCCAGCAGCAGGGGGACTTTAGAGCAGTACTTC. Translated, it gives CASSRGTLEQYF.

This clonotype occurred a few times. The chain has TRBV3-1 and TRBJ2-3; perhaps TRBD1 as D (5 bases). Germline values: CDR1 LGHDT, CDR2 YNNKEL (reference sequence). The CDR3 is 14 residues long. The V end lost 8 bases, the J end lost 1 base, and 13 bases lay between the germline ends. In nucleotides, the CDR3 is TGTGCCAGCTCAAGGGGATGGGGCACAGATACGCAGTATTTT. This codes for CASSRGWGTDTQYF.

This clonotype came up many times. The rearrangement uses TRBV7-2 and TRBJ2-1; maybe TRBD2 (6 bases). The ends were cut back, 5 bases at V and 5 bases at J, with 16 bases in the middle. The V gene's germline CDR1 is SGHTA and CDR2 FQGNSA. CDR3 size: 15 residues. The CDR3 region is CASSPLGLGDNEQFF. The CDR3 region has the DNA TGTGCCAGCAGCCCGTTGGGACTGGGGGACAATGAGCAGTTCTTC.

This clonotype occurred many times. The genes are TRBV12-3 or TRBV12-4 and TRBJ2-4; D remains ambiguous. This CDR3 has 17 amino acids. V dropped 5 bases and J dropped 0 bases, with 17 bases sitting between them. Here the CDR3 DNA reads TGTGCCAGCAGTACGCTGGCGGAAATGGCAGCCAAAAACATTCAGTACTTC. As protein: CASSTLAEMAAKNIQYF.

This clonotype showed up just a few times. The CDR3 DNA reads TGTGCCAGCAGCTTAATTGGGCTCTCGAACTACGAGCAGTACTTC. Translating it yields CASSLIGLSNYEQYF. The chain links TRBV7-9 to TRBJ2-7; D remains unclear. The CDR3 extends over 15 amino acids. Trimming removed 2 bases at V and 3 bases at J, with 14 bases between. The germline CDR1 and CDR2 sequences are SEHNR and FQNEAQ (reference sequence).

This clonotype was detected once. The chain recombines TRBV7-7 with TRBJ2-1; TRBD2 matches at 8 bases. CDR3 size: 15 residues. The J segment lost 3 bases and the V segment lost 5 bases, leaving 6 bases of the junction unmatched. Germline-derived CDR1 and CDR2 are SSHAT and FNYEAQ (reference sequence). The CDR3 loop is CASSVGLDYYNEQFF. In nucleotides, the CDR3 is TGTGCCAGCAGCGTGGGACTAGACTACTACAATGAGCAGTTCTTC.

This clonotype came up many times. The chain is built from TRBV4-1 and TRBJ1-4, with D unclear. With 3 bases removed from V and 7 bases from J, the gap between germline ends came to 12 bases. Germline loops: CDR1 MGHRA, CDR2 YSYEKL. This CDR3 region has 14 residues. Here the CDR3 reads CASSHTQETEKLFF. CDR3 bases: TGCGCCAGCAGCCATACGCAGGAAACTGAAAAACTGTTTTTT.

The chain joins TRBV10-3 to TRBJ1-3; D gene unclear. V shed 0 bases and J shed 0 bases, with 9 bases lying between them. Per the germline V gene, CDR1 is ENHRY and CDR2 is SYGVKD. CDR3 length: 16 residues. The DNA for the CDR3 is TGTGCCATCAGTGAGTCGACTCGGTCCTCTGGAAACACCATATATTTT. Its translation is CAISESTRSSGNTIYF.

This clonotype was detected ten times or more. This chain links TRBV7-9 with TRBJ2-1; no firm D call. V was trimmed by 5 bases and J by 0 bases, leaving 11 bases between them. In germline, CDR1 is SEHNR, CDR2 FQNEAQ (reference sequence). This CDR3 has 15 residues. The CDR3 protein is CASSPFESSYNEQFF. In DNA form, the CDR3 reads TGTGCCAGCAGCCCCTTCGAGAGCTCCTACAATGAGCAGTTCTTC.

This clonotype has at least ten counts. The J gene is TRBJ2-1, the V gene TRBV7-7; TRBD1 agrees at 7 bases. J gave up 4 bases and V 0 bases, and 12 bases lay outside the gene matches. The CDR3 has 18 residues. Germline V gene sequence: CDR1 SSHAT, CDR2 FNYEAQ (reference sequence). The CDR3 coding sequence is TGTGCCAGCAGCTTAGCGCTTTTCGGCAGGGGGACGTACAATGAGCAGTTCTTC. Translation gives CASSLALFGRGTYNEQFF.

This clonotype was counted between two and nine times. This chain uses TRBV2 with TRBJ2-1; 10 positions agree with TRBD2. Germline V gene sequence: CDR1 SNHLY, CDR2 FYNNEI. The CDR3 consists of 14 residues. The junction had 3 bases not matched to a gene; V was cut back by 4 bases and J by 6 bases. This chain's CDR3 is CASSASGSFNEQFF. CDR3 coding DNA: TGTGCCAGCAGTGCTAGCGGGAGTTTCAATGAGCAGTTCTTC. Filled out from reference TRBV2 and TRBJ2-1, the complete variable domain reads EPEVTQTPSHQVTQMGQEVILRCVPISNHLYFYWYRQILGQKVEFLVSFYNNEISEKSEIFDDQFSVERPDGSNFTLKIRSTKLEDSAMYFCASSASGSFNEQFFGPGTRLTVL.

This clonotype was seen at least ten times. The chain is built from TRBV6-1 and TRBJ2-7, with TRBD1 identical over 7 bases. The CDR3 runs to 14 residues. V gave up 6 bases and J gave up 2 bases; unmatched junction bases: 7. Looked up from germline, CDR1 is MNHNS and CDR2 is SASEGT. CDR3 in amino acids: CASRPQGLPYEQYF. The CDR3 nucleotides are TGTGCCAGCAGACCACAGGGGCTCCCCTACGAGCAGTACTTC.

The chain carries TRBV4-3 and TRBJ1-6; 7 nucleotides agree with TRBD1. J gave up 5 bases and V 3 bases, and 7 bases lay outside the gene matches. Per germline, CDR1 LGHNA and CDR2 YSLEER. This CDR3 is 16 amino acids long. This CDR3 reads CASSQRSGTDNSPLHF. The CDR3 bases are TGCGCCAGCAGCCAGAGGTCCGGGACAGATAATTCACCCCTCCACTTT.

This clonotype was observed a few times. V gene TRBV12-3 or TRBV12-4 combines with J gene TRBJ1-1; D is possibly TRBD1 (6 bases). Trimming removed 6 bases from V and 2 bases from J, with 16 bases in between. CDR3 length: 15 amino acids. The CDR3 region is CASRGGGKVNTEAFF. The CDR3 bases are TGTGCCAGCAGGGGGGGGGGCAAGGTTAACACTGAAGCTTTCTTT.

CDR3: CASSQDWHSGANVLTF. The CDR3 bases are TGTGCCAGCAGCCAAGATTGGCATTCTGGGGCCAACGTCCTGACTTTC. The gene calls are TRBV14 and TRBJ2-6; D is unresolved. The germline CDR1 and CDR2 sequences are SGHDN and FVKESK. This CDR3 spans 16 amino acids. V was pared by 0 bases and J by 1 base, with 7 bases between.

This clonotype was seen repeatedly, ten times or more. CDR3: CASSLLWGAGNEQFF. Here the CDR3 DNA reads TGCGCCAGCAGCCTACTTTGGGGGGCCGGGAATGAGCAGTTCTTC. This chain uses TRBV4-1 with TRBJ2-1; tentatively, D is TRBD1 or TRBD2 (6 bases each). Per the germline V gene, CDR1 is MGHRA and CDR2 is YSYEKL. Trimming cost V 4 bases and J 7 bases, with 17 bases left between them. CDR3 length equals 15 residues.

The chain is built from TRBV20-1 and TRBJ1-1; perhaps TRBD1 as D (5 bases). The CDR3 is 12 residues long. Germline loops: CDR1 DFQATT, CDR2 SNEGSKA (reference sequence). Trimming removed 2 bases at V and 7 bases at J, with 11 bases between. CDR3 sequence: CSARQGKGEAFF. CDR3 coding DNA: TGCAGTGCTAGACAGGGTAAGGGTGAAGCTTTCTTT.

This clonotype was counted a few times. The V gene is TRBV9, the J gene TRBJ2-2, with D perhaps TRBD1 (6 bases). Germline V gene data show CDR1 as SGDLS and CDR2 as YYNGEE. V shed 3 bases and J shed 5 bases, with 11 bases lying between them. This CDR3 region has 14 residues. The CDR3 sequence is CASSAGVKTGELFF. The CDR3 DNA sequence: TGTGCCAGCAGCGCAGGGGTAAAGACCGGGGAGCTGTTTTTT.

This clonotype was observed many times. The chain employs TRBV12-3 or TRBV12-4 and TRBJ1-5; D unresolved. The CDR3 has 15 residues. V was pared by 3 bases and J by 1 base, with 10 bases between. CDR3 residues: CASSLGLGSNQPQHF. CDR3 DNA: TGTGCCAGCAGTTTGGGTCTGGGGAGCAATCAGCCCCAGCATTTT.

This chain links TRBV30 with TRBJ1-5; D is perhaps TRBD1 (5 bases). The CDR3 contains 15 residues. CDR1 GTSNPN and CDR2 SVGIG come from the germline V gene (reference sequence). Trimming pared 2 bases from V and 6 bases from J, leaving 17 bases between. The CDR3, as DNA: TGTGCCTGGAGTCCCGGGCCCAACCAGGGTCAGCCCCAGCATTTT. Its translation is CAWSPGPNQGQPQHF.

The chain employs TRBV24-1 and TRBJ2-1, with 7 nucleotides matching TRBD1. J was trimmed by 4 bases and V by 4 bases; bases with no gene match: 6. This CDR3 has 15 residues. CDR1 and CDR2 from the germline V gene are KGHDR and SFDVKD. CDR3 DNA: TGTGCCACCAGTGACCGGACAGGACGTTACAATGAGCAGTTCTTC. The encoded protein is CATSDRTGRYNEQFF.

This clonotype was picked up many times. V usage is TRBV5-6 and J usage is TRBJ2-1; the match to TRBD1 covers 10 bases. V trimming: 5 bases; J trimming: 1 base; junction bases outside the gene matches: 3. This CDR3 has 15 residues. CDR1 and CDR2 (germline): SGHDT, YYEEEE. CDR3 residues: CASRLGQGSYNEQFF. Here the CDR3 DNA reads TGTGCCAGCAGACTGGGACAGGGGTCCTACAATGAGCAGTTCTTC.

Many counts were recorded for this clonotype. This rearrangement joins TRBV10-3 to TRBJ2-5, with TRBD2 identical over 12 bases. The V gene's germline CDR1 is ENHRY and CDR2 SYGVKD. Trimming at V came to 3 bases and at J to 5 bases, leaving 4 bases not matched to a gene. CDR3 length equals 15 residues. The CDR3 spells CAISDLAGGPETQYF. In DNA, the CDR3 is TGTGCCATCAGTGATCTAGCGGGAGGGCCGGAGACCCAGTACTTC.

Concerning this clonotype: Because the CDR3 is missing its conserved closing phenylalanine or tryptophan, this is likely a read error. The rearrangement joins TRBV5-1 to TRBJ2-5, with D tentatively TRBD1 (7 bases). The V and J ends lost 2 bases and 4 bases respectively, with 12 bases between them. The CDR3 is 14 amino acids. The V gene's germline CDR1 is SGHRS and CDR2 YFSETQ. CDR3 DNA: TGCGCCAGCAGCTTACAGGGGCGGGGAGAGACCCAGTACGTC. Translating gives CASSLQGRGETQYV.